This T cell receptor beta chain appears in the sequencing data of a study of OX40 agonist ivuxolimab in advanced cancers. As for the study in general: Every patient in dose escalation had hepatocellular carcinoma, melanoma, renal cell or head and neck cancer. Partial responses were recorded for three patients, including one with hepatocellular carcinoma and two with cutaneous melanoma. Study-wide results and caveats: Patients who responded partially at 0.1-3.0 mg/kg showed clonal expansion ranking among the lowest.

Using immunoSEQ multiplex PCR, the repertoire was profiled, and TCRdb retains in-frame clones only, with some absent. The data hold approximately 100,000 clones, with roughly 87% observed a single time. As regards this clone: The target antigen is unknown.

Systemic immunosuppression or a history of autoimmune disease excluded patients. V shed 8 bases and J 9 bases; nucleotides not matched to a gene: 9. The CDR3 length is 13 residues. CDR1 is MNHNS and CDR2 is SASEGT in the germline V gene. The V and J genes are TRBV6-1 and TRBJ2-3, with TRBD2 matching over 9 bases. The specimen comprised CD4+ or CD8+ T cells sorted from blood, sampled in a trial of the OX40 agonist ivuxolimab. The TCR sequence derives from an adult with an advanced solid tumor such as melanoma, head and neck, liver or kidney cancer. The CDR3 loop is CASRTPTSGTQYF. In DNA, the CDR3 is TGTGCCAGCCGGACCCCAACTAGCGGGACGCAGTATTTT.